The next 27 T cell receptor beta chains were all read from a single sample in a study of blood T cells in healthy people across ages (dated by TCRdb to 2014 to 2015). Libraries were made using 5' RACE. The sequencer listed for this sample is Illumina HiSeq 2500. The second PCR ran for roughly 7 to 11 cycles and used a J-beta primer mix along with a sample-barcoded 5' primer. TCRdb reworked the public reads: Q25 trimming with fastp, MiXCR clone assembly, productive beta chains retained. For every CDR3 protein sequence, its rows merge into one entry that carries the most common genes and DNA. For this sample the table gives some 670,000 distinct CDR3 sequences, of which around 52% were detected only once. The ten largest make up roughly 14% of the sample. Sequencing used blood. Source of these receptors: a woman aged 80 or older in good health.

The chain links TRBV29-1 to TRBJ2-4; maybe TRBD2 (6 bases). TRBJ2-7 explains the end of the DNA better; the J call may be wrong. The CDR3 is made up of 17 amino acids. Germline assignment: CDR1 SQVTM and CDR2 ANQGSEA. CDR3 coding DNA: TGCAGCGTTGAAGATCCCCCCCGACTAGAGAGGACGTACGAGCAGTACTTC. Its translation is CSVEDPPRLERTYEQYF.

This chain uses TRBV29-1 with TRBJ2-7; D not resolved. Trimming left V 7 bases short and J 6 bases short, with 10 bases between. This CDR3 comprises 10 residues. Germline CDR1 is SQVTM and CDR2 is ANQGSEA. The CDR3 region is CSAVGVEQYF. Written as DNA, the CDR3 is TGCAGCGCGGTGGGTGTCGAGCAGTACTTC.

CDR3 nucleotides: TGTGCCAGCAGTTTACCCGACAGGGCGAATGGCTACACCTTC. It specifies CASSLPDRANGYTF. The chain combines TRBV12-3 or TRBV12-4 with TRBJ1-2; TRBD1 aligns across 7 bases. This CDR3 contains 14 residues. V gave up 2 bases and J gave up 6 bases; unmatched junction bases: 6.

This chain joins TRBV18 and TRBJ2-1; a possible D gene is TRBD1 (6 bases). The V end lost 4 bases, the J end lost 0 bases, and 19 bases lay between the germline ends. Germline V lookup: CDR1 KGHSH, CDR2 LQKENI. CDR3 size: 18 residues. The CDR3 is CASSQQRAGTSSYNEQFF. The CDR3 DNA sequence: TGTGCCAGCTCACAGCAACGGGCAGGGACAAGCTCCTACAATGAGCAGTTCTTC.

This clonotype was found once. The chain joins TRBV6-5 to TRBJ2-1; maybe TRBD1 (5 bases). Trimming pared 2 bases from V and 7 bases from J, leaving 9 bases between. The germline V gene encodes CDR1 MNHEY and CDR2 SVGAGI. The length of the CDR3 is 13 residues. CDR3 loop: CASSYIGANEQFF. As DNA, the CDR3 is TGTGCCAGCAGTTACATTGGGGCGAATGAGCAGTTCTTC.

In the case of this clonotype: A much larger clone differs from this one at a single base, so this may be a read error. The genes are TRBV14 and TRBJ2-1; D unclear. V was shortened by 0 bases and J by 0 bases, with 6 bases between the two germline ends. CDR3 size: 15 residues. Germline CDR1 and CDR2: SGHDN and FVKESK. This CDR3 reads CASSQDIASYNEQFF. As DNA, the CDR3 is TGTGCCAGCAGCCAAGATATCGCCTCCTACAATGAGCAGTTCTTC.

The J gene is TRBJ2-1, the V gene TRBV5-4, with 7 bases lining up with TRBD2. The V gene's germline CDR1 is SGHNT and CDR2 YYREEE (reference sequence). V was clipped by 10 bases and J by 1 base; unmatched bases: 11. The CDR3 spans 15 residues. CDR3 nucleotide sequence: TGTGCCTGCCAGCGGGATGGCGGGTCCTACAATGAGCAGTTCTTC. This codes for CACQRDGGSYNEQFF.

In this sample, this clonotype turned up many times. The chain uses TRBV12-3 or TRBV12-4 and TRBJ2-4; D could derive from TRBD1 or TRBD2 (5 bases each). The V and J ends lost 6 bases and 6 bases respectively, with 12 bases between them. This CDR3 spans 13 amino acids. As DNA, the CDR3 is TGTGCCAGCAGCCGGGACCAAGTAAACATTCAGTACTTC. This codes for CASSRDQVNIQYF.

The rearrangement joins TRBV5-1 to TRBJ2-4, with 10 bases fitting TRBD1. The CDR3 is 16 residues long. After removal of 4 bases from V and 1 base from J, the junction contained 5 bases not matched to a gene. Germline-derived CDR1 and CDR2 are SGHRS and YFSETQ. The CDR3 DNA reads as TGCGCCAGCAGCCCCGGGACAGGGGTTGCCAAAAACATTCAGTACTTC. This codes for CASSPGTGVAKNIQYF.

This clonotype was detected ten times or more. The rearrangement joins TRBV25-1 to TRBJ2-1, with TRBD1 identical over 7 bases. Germline-derived CDR1 and CDR2 are MGHDK and SYGVNS. There are 16 residues in the CDR3. Trimming cost V 3 bases and J 4 bases; bases outside gene matches: 9. The CDR3 spells CASSDPTGQPYNEQFF. The CDR3 DNA sequence: TGTGCCAGCAGTGACCCTACGGGACAGCCTTACAATGAGCAGTTCTTC.

In this sample, this clonotype turned up many times. V is TRBV28 and J is TRBJ2-3, with 8 bases identical to TRBD1. This CDR3 spans 16 amino acids. The J segment lost 2 bases and the V segment lost 5 bases, leaving 9 bases of the junction unmatched. Looked up from germline, CDR1 is MDHEN and CDR2 is SYDVKM. In nucleotides, the CDR3 is TGTGCCAGCAGTCGACAGGGGACACCAGCCACAGATACGCAGTATTTT. This encodes CASSRQGTPATDTQYF.

This clonotype was found many times. The chain has TRBV12-3 or TRBV12-4 and TRBJ2-3; no reliable D call. CDR3 length: 15 residues. Trimming shortened V by 7 bases and J by 0 bases, and 14 bases separated the two germline ends. The CDR3 spells CASIPKGTSTDTQYF. CDR3 DNA sequence: TGTGCCAGCATCCCGAAAGGAACTAGCACAGATACGCAGTATTTT.

The sample holds one count of this clonotype. A much larger clone lies a single base off, so this may be a read error. The chain has TRBV20-1 and TRBJ2-5; D ambiguous. The CDR3 extends over 13 amino acids. Trimming shortened V by 6 bases and J by 11 bases, and 22 bases separated the two germline ends. Per the germline V gene, CDR1 is DFQATT and CDR2 is SNEGSKA (reference sequence). CDR3 region: CSAPRLGNNEQYF. The CDR3 DNA follows: TGCAGTGCCCCAAGACTTGGAAACAATGAGCAGTACTTC.

This clonotype was counted at least ten times. This sequence joins TRBV12-3 or TRBV12-4 and TRBJ2-5, with TRBD1 as a possible D gene (5 bases). Trimming took 2 bases from V and 9 from J, leaving 13 bases between them. The CDR3 length is 13 residues. In nucleotides, the CDR3 is TGTGCCAGCAGTTTACGACAGTTGGACGCCCAGTACTTC. Protein product: CASSLRQLDAQYF.

The V call is TRBV20-1, the J call TRBJ2-4; the D is unclear. The DNA end lines up better with TRBJ2-7; the J call may be wrong. Germline values: CDR1 DFQATT, CDR2 SNEGSKA (reference sequence). The CDR3 extends over 13 amino acids. CDR3 sequence (DNA): TGCAGTGCTAGATCGTATGCGGAGTACGAGCAGTACTTC. As protein: CSARSYAEYEQYF.

This clonotype has just one count. V usage is TRBV25-1 and J usage is TRBJ1-4; tentative D call: TRBD1 (5 bases). Germline V gene sequence: CDR1 MGHDK, CDR2 SYGVNS. V shed 3 bases and J shed 7 bases, with 15 bases lying between them. This CDR3 is built from 15 residues. The CDR3: CASSDYDTRGEKLFF. In DNA, the CDR3 is TGTGCCAGCAGTGACTACGACACGAGGGGTGAAAAACTGTTTTTT.

This chain joins TRBV5-1 and TRBJ2-3; 10 bases line up with TRBD2. In germline, CDR1 is SGHRS, CDR2 YFSETQ. The V and J ends lost 1 base and 7 bases, in that order; junction bases with no gene match: 6. CDR3 size: 15 residues. CDR3 region: CASSLSGGAKYTQYF. Here the CDR3 DNA reads TGCGCCAGCAGCTTGAGCGGGGGGGCGAAATATACGCAGTATTTT.

This clonotype was seen a handful of times. The V gene is TRBV7-9, the J gene TRBJ2-5; D might be TRBD2 (5 bases). The CDR3 has 16 residues. Germline CDR1 and CDR2: SEHNR and FQNEAQ (reference sequence). V lost 0 bases, J lost 0 bases, and 11 bases lay in between. The DNA of the CDR3 is TGTGCCAGCAGCTTAGCGCGGGCACAGTACCAAGAGACCCAGTACTTC. Translated: CASSLARAQYQETQYF.

About this clonotype: This sequence may be a read error, since a much larger clone differs from it by one base. The genes are TRBV6-6 and TRBJ2-5; 8 positions agree with TRBD1. J was trimmed by 11 bases and V by 4 bases; bases with no gene match: 15. This CDR3 comprises 15 residues. Germline CDR1 and CDR2: MNHNY and SVGAGI (reference sequence). In nucleotides, the CDR3 is TGTGCCAGCAGTTCCCGGGACAGGAAAACAAATGAGCAGTACTTC. This sequence encodes CASSSRDRKTNEQYF.

This clonotype was picked up many times. The V call is TRBV28, the J call TRBJ1-6, with TRBD1 matching over 9 bases. The V and J ends lost 6 bases and 15 bases, in that order; junction bases with no gene match: 15. The germline gives CDR1 MDHEN, CDR2 SYDVKM. This CDR3 contains 15 residues. The CDR3 region is CASSPRDREIQRLHF. The CDR3 region has the DNA TGTGCCAGCAGCCCCCGGGACAGGGAAATTCAGCGCCTCCACTTT.

In this sample, this clonotype turned up many times. The chain uses TRBV7-9 and TRBJ2-7; possible D gene TRBD2, 5 bases. Germline V lookup: CDR1 SEHNR, CDR2 FQNEAQ (reference sequence). The CDR3 length is 15 residues. V was pared by 3 bases and J by 0 bases, with 12 bases between. The chain's CDR3 is CASSFVPAASYEQYF. CDR3 nucleotide sequence: TGTGCCAGCAGCTTTGTTCCAGCGGCCTCCTACGAGCAGTACTTC.

A word on this clonotype: One base away lies a much larger clone, so this may be a sequencing read error. This rearrangement joins TRBV5-1 to TRBJ2-3; 9 nucleotides line up with TRBD2. This CDR3 region has 16 residues. The germline V gene has CDR1 SGHRS and CDR2 YFSETQ. The CDR3 DNA reads TGCGCCCGCAGCCGAGATGGCGGGAGGGCGAAAGATACGCAGTATTTT. Protein sequence: CARSRDGGRAKDTQYF.

V gene TRBV7-2 combines with J gene TRBJ2-1, with a weak D call TRBD2 (5 bases). With 5 bases removed from V and 8 bases from J, the gap between germline ends came to 16 bases. The CDR3 has 14 residues. The germline V gene has CDR1 SGHTA and CDR2 FQGNSA. In DNA form, the CDR3 reads TGTGCCAGCAGCGTACGTAGGGAGCGAGATGAGCAGTTCTTC. Translating gives CASSVRRERDEQFF.

This clonotype has just a few counts. The chain joins TRBV12-3 or TRBV12-4 to TRBJ1-1, with D perhaps TRBD1 (6 bases). Trimming pared 6 bases from V and 1 base from J, leaving 15 bases between. The CDR3 length is 15 residues. The CDR3 region is CASSPTTGGNTEAFF. The CDR3 bases are TGTGCCAGCAGCCCTACGACAGGAGGGAACACTGAAGCTTTCTTT.

Points on this clonotype: With a much larger clone just one base away, this may be a read error. The rearrangement uses TRBV9 and TRBJ1-2, with D unresolved. The germline CDR1 and CDR2 sequences are SGDLS and YYNGEE. The CDR3 loop spans 15 amino acids. The CDR3 DNA is TGTGCCGGCAGCGTAGAGGGCAGCCGTAACTATGGCTACACCTTC. It codes for CAGSVEGSRNYGYTF.

This clonotype was recorded many times. V gene TRBV5-1 combines with J gene TRBJ2-1; a weak D match, TRBD2 (5 bases). The CDR3 contains 14 residues. Germline CDR1 reads SGHRS; CDR2 reads YFSETQ. The ends were cut back, 0 bases at V and 4 bases at J, with 8 bases in the middle. The CDR3 coding sequence is TGCGCCAGCAGCTTGGGCGGGTTTTACAATGAGCAGTTCTTC. This sequence encodes CASSLGGFYNEQFF.

The V call is TRBV20-1, the J call TRBJ1-3, with a weak D call TRBD1 (6 bases). CDR1 and CDR2 from the germline V gene are DFQATT and SNEGSKA (reference sequence). The CDR3 runs to 14 residues. V was cut by 6 bases and J by 4 bases, with 16 bases left in between. The CDR3 DNA is TGCAGTGCGACCGGGACATCGGGAGGAAACACCATATATTTT. Its translation: CSATGTSGGNTIYF.